Listed here is a single T cell receptor beta chain. This entry comes from a study of cytomegalovirus exposure and HLA in healthy donors. This CDR3 is built from 13 residues. Per germline, CDR1 SGHRS and CDR2 YFSETQ. Losses at the gene ends were 4 bases for V and 5 bases for J; bases not matched to a gene: 3. TCRdb keeps only in-frame clones here, not all; method: immunoSEQ multiplex PCR. The sample includes hundreds of thousands of clones, about 90% of them seen just once. Sequencing was carried out using PBMCs. This sequence originates from a young man in good health and CMV-seropositive. The V gene is TRBV5-1, the J gene TRBJ1-2, with 9 bases lining up with TRBD1. CDR3 in DNA: TGCGCCAGCAGCCCGGACAGGGGATATGGCTACACCTTC. Its translation is CASSPDRGYGYTF.